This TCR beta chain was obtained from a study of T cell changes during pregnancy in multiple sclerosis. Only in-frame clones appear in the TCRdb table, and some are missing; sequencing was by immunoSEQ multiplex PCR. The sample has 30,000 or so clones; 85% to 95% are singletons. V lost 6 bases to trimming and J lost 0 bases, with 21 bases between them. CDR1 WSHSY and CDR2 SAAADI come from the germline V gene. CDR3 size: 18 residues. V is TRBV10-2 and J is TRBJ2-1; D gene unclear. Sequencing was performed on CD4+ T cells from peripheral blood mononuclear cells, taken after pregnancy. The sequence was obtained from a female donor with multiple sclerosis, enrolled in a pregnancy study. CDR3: CASRERAQLQSSYNEQFF. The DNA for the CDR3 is TGCGCCAGCAGAGAGAGAGCCCAACTCCAAAGCTCCTACAATGAGCAGTTCTTC.